This TCR beta chain was obtained from a study of T cell responses to AZD1222 COVID-19 vaccine. This clone was detected a few times. As yet, its antigen is unknown. This CDR3 has 15 amino acids. V lost 1 base and J lost 4; bases outside the gene matches: 4. CDR1 and CDR2 from the germline V gene are MNHNS and SASEGT. Study-level results: Most donors were white British and more were female, and clonal diversity was possibly underestimated.

Profiled with immunoSEQ multiplex PCR; TCRdb holds only in-frame clones, not every one. The repertoire includes about 97,000 clones, more than 70% of them detected once, and over 2.5% sits in the top ten. The sequencing used peripheral blood, collected on day 0 of AZD1222 vaccination. The sequence was obtained from an adult in good health. This chain joins TRBV6-1 and TRBJ1-5; TRBD1 agrees at 7 bases. Here the CDR3 reads CASSEGAGGNQPQHF. CDR3 in DNA: TGTGCCAGCAGTGAAGGGGCAGGGGGAAATCAGCCCCAGCATTTT.